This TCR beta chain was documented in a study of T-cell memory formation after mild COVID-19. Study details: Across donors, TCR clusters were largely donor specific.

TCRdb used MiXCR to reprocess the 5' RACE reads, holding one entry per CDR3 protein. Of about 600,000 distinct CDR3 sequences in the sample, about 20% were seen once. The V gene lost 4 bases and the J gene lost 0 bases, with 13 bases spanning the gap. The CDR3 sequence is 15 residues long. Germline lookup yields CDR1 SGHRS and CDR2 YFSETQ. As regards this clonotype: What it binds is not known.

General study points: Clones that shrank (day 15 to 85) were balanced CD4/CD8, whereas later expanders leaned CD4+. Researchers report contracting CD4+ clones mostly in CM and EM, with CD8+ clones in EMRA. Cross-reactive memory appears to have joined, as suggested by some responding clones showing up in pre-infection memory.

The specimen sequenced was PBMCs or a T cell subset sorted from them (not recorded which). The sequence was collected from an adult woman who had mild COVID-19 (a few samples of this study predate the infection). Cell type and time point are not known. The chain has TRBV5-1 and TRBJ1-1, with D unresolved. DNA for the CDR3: TGCGCCAGCAGCGCCTCCCGGAGGATGAACACTGAAGCTTTCTTT. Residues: CASSASRRMNTEAFF.